This entry features one T cell receptor (beta chain) sequence. The table lists this clone with a few counts. Its cognate antigen has yet to be identified. Per-nucleotide qualities are absent, and no much larger clonotype sits a single base away. Preparation of the library involved the immunoSEQ multiplex PCR assay. Drawn from immuneACCESS, this table holds only the in-frame rearrangements with V and J called that TCRdb kept. Clones are partly lost; checked studies trace under half to an unresolved V gene and leave the rest unexplained. Across this sample there are about 59,000 clones, with just over 90% seen only once. Approximately 3.9% of the sample is taken by the ten largest. These data belong to a study of technical replicates of blood from several donors (dated by TCRdb to about 2017). V drops 2 bases and J drops 2 bases, leaving 12 bases in between. The CDR3 runs 15 residues from the cysteine to the phenylalanine. Of the read, only the CDR3 DNA is kept; its 45 bases are in frame from base 1. CDR1 SEHNR and CDR2 FQNEAQ were looked up in the germline V gene (reference sequence).

Sequencing was performed on PBMCs. The sequence was collected from a human donor in good health. Some clones in this sample may be carry-over from other donors' samples. This chain is built from TRBV7-9 and TRBJ1-1; a weak D assignment points to TRBD1 (5 bases agree). Read as DNA, the sequence is TGTGCCAGCAGCTTAATGGAGGGGAGAAACACTGAAGCTTTCTTT. This codes for CASSLMEGRNTEAFF.